These 20 T cell receptor beta chains were all obtained from the same sample, sequenced in a study of blood T cell repertoires in COVID-19. Assay used: immunoSEQ multiplex PCR; TCRdb lists only in-frame clones, some missing. Among a few hundred thousand clones listed, around 87% were seen once. The sequenced material came from PBMCs or T cells enriched from blood (not recorded which). All receptors derive from a man aged 25-45 years who had recovered from COVID-19.

This clone was counted once. This sequence joins TRBV18 and TRBJ2-7, with TRBD2 matching 7 bases. The V segment lost 2 bases and the J segment 7 bases; nucleotides outside the gene matches: 8. The CDR3 contains 14 residues. Per the germline V gene, CDR1 is KGHSH and CDR2 is LQKENI. The CDR3: CASSPGTISVEQYF. The CDR3 DNA is TGTGCCAGCTCACCAGGGACTATTAGTGTAGAGCAGTACTTC.

The rearrangement joins TRBV5-1 to TRBJ1-4; D may be TRBD1 (6 bases). There are 13 residues in the CDR3. Trimming took off 5 bases at V and 5 bases at J, with 10 bases between the two ends. CDR1 and CDR2 (germline): SGHRS, YFSETQ. The CDR3 bases are TGCGCCAGCAGTACAGGGACGAATGAAAAACTGTTTTTT. Residues: CASSTGTNEKLFF.

This chain links TRBV29-1 with TRBJ1-2, with a tentative D call TRBD1 (5 bases). The germline V gene has CDR1 SQVTM and CDR2 ANQGSEA. V was pared by 4 bases and J by 4 bases, with 16 bases between. This CDR3 is 14 amino acids long. The CDR3 spells CSVVPAGLLYGYTF. Written as DNA, the CDR3 is TGCAGCGTTGTTCCGGCAGGGCTCCTCTATGGCTACACCTTC.

The CDR3 DNA follows: TGTGCCAGCTGGACCTCTGACAGCTACGAGCAGTACTTC. It encodes CASWTSDSYEQYF. The rearrangement uses TRBV6-5 and TRBJ2-7, with D possibly TRBD1 on 5 matching bases. The CDR3 is 13 amino acids. Germline loops: CDR1 MNHEY, CDR2 SVGAGI. Trimming left V 8 bases short and J 3 bases short, with 14 bases between.

The chain is built from TRBV21-1 and TRBJ2-7; no DNA check was done on the table's D call, TRBD2. TRBV21-1 is tagged as a pseudogene. The CDR3 extends over 14 amino acids. DNA for the CDR3: TGTGCCAGCAGCCATCGGTCTTCCCCGTACGAGCAGTACTTC. Protein product: CASSHRSSPYEQYF.

V usage is TRBV18 and J usage is TRBJ2-2, with D perhaps matching TRBD2 (6 bases). V lost 5 bases to trimming and J lost 5 bases, with 6 bases between them. The CDR3 is 12 amino acids. In germline, CDR1 is KGHSH, CDR2 LQKENI. The CDR3 sequence: CASSSGTGELFF. Here the CDR3 DNA reads TGTGCCAGCTCAAGCGGGACCGGGGAGCTGTTTTTT.

The table lists this clone with a count of one. The chain is built from TRBV4-2 and TRBJ2-3; 7 bases align to TRBD2. Unmatched junction bases numbered 8, after V lost 0 bases and J lost 2 bases. Germline CDR1 LGHNA, CDR2 YNFKEQ. The CDR3 has 17 residues. The CDR3 region is CASSQDHSGPPTDTQYF. CDR3 DNA sequence: TGTGCCAGCAGCCAAGATCATAGCGGGCCGCCCACAGATACGCAGTATTTT.

This clone has a handful of counts. The J gene is TRBJ1-2, the V gene TRBV5-4, with D maybe TRBD1 (6 bases). This CDR3 is 16 amino acids long. Trimming shortened V by 4 bases and J by 2 bases, and 18 bases separated the two germline ends. In germline, CDR1 is SGHNT, CDR2 YYREEE (reference sequence). CDR3 in DNA: TGTGCCAGCAGCCAAAAGGGGGGGACGGGCAACTATGGCTACACCTTC. This translates into CASSQKGGTGNYGYTF.

The V call is TRBV7-2, the J call TRBJ2-7, with 11 bases lining up with TRBD2. V was pared by 4 bases and J by 0 bases, with 5 bases of the junction left unmatched. Germline V gene lookup returns CDR1 SGHTA and CDR2 FQGNSA. CDR3 length: 16 residues. The CDR3 DNA sequence: TGTGCCAGCAGCTGGGCTAGCGGGGGGATCTCCTACGAGCAGTACTTC. It translates to CASSWASGGISYEQYF.

The CDR3 loop is CATSRFAGGEQYF. The CDR3 nucleotides read TGTGCCACCAGTCGTTTTGCCGGGGGCGAGCAGTACTTC. The J gene is TRBJ2-7, the V gene TRBV24-1; TRBD2 might be the D (6 bases). The CDR3 length is 13 residues. Trimming cost V 6 bases and J 6 bases, with 14 bases left between them. Germline values: CDR1 KGHDR, CDR2 SFDVKD.

This sequence joins TRBV6-5 and TRBJ1-2; no clear D. CDR1 MNHEY and CDR2 SVGAGI come from the germline V gene. The CDR3 runs 12 residues. CDR3 DNA: TGTGTTATCGCCCGAGTTAACTATGGCTACACCTTC. It yields the protein CVIARVNYGYTF.

The chain combines TRBV9 with TRBJ2-7, with 13 bases lining up with TRBD2. Germline V gene data show CDR1 as SGDLS and CDR2 as YYNGEE. Trimming at V came to 2 bases and at J to 5 bases, leaving 4 bases not matched to a gene. This CDR3 is built from 15 residues. CDR3 sequence (DNA): TGTGCCAGCAGCGTTCGGACTAGCGGGAGCGACGAGCAGTACTTC. This gives the protein CASSVRTSGSDEQYF.

This clone has just one count. The rearrangement joins TRBV7-2 to TRBJ2-6, with 7 bases that match TRBD1. CDR1 is SGHTA, CDR2 FQGNSA, per germline. Trimming took 0 bases from V and 2 from J; bases not matched to a gene: 1. The CDR3 is made up of 16 amino acids. The CDR3 here is CASSLAGGTGANVLTF. The DNA of the CDR3 is TGTGCCAGCAGCTTAGCAGGGGGCACTGGGGCCAACGTCCTGACTTTC.

The chain recombines TRBV18 with TRBJ2-3, with D perhaps matching TRBD2 (6 bases). Germline V gives CDR1 KGHSH, CDR2 LQKENI. The CDR3 extends over 15 amino acids. V lost 3 bases to trimming and J lost 2 bases, with 12 bases between them. In DNA, the CDR3 is TGTGCCAGCTCACCCCTGGAGGGGACCACAGATACGCAGTATTTT. Its protein product is CASSPLEGTTDTQYF. Based on the CDR3 plus reference TRBV18 and TRBJ2-3, the full variable domain is NAGVMQNPRHLVRRRGQEARLRCSPMKGHSHVYWYRQLPEEGLKFMVYLQKENIIDESGMPKERFSAEFPKEGPSILRIQQVVRGDSAAYFCASSPLEGTTDTQYFGPGTRLTVL.

The gene calls are TRBV27 and TRBJ2-7; the D gene is possibly TRBD2 (6 bases). Trimming left V 5 bases short and J 3 bases short, with 20 bases between. Germline assignment: CDR1 MNHEY and CDR2 SMNVEV (reference sequence). This CDR3 is built from 16 residues. The CDR3 spells CASSPGDSLGFYEQYF. Here the CDR3 DNA reads TGTGCCAGCAGTCCCGGGGACTCTTTGGGATTCTACGAGCAGTACTTC.

The chain is built from TRBV5-1 and TRBJ2-6; 7 bases are shared with TRBD2. Trimming cost V 3 bases and J 0 bases; bases outside gene matches: 24. Germline assignment: CDR1 SGHRS and CDR2 YFSETQ. The CDR3 is 23 amino acids. For the CDR3, the DNA is TGCGCCAGCAGCTACAATAATCTCGGACAAACGACTAGCTCAGACTCTGGGGCCAACGTCCTGACTTTC. Protein: CASSYNNLGQTTSSDSGANVLTF.

The CDR3 coding sequence is TGTGCCAGCAGCTTGCTGACAGAACTGAACACTGAAGCTTTCTTT. This gives the protein CASSLLTELNTEAFF. The gene calls are TRBV5-5 and TRBJ1-1; weak D call: TRBD1 (5 bases). CDR1 and CDR2 (germline): SGHKS, YYEKEE (reference sequence). V lost 1 base and J 0 bases, leaving 10 bases between the germline ends. CDR3 length: 15 amino acids. The variable domain in full, with the rest retrieved from reference TRBV5-5 and TRBJ1-1, is DAGVTQSPTHLIKTRGQQVTLRCSPISGHKSVSWYQQVLGQGPQFIFQYYEKEERGRGNFPDRFSARQFPNYSSELNVNALLLGDSALYLCASSLLTELNTEAFFGQGTRLTVV.

The chain is built from TRBV2 and TRBJ1-4; D might be TRBD1 (6 bases). Germline lookup yields CDR1 SNHLY and CDR2 FYNNEI. V was trimmed by 9 bases and J by 6 bases, leaving 23 bases between them. This CDR3 spans 16 amino acids. The CDR3 bases are TGTGCCAGTGCGATCGACCGCGGGGGGCGACATGAAAAACTGTTTTTT. Encoded protein: CASAIDRGGRHEKLFF.

This rearrangement joins TRBV5-1 to TRBJ1-3, with no clear D. This CDR3 has 15 amino acids. Germline-derived CDR1 and CDR2 are SGHRS and YFSETQ. V was shortened by 1 base and J by 2 bases, with 10 bases between the two germline ends. CDR3 protein: CASSLSGYPGNTIYF. The CDR3 bases are TGCGCCAGCAGCTTGTCCGGGTACCCTGGAAACACCATATATTTT.

This rearrangement joins TRBV6-5 to TRBJ1-3; 7 positions match TRBD1. The CDR3 totals 14 residues. Germline lookup yields CDR1 MNHEY and CDR2 SVGAGI. J gave up 6 bases and V 2 bases, and 4 bases lay outside the gene matches. The CDR3 DNA follows: TGTGCCAGCAGTTACGAACAGGGGACAAACACCATATATTTT. Its translation: CASSYEQGTNTIYF.